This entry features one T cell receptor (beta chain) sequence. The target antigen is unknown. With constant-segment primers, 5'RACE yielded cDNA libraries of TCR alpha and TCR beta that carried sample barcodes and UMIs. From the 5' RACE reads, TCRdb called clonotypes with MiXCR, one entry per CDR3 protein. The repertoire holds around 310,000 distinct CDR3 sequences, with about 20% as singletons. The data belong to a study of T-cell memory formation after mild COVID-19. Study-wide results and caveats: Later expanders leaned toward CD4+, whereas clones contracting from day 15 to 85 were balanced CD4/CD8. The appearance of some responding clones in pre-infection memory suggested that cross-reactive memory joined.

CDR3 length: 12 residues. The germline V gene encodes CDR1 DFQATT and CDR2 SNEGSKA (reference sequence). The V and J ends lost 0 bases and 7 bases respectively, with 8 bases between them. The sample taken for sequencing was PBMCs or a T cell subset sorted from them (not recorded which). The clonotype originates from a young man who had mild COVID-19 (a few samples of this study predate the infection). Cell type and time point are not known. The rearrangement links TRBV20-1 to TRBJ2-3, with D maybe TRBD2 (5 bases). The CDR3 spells CSARDRGNTQYF. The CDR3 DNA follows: TGCAGTGCTAGAGATCGGGGAAATACGCAGTATTTT.